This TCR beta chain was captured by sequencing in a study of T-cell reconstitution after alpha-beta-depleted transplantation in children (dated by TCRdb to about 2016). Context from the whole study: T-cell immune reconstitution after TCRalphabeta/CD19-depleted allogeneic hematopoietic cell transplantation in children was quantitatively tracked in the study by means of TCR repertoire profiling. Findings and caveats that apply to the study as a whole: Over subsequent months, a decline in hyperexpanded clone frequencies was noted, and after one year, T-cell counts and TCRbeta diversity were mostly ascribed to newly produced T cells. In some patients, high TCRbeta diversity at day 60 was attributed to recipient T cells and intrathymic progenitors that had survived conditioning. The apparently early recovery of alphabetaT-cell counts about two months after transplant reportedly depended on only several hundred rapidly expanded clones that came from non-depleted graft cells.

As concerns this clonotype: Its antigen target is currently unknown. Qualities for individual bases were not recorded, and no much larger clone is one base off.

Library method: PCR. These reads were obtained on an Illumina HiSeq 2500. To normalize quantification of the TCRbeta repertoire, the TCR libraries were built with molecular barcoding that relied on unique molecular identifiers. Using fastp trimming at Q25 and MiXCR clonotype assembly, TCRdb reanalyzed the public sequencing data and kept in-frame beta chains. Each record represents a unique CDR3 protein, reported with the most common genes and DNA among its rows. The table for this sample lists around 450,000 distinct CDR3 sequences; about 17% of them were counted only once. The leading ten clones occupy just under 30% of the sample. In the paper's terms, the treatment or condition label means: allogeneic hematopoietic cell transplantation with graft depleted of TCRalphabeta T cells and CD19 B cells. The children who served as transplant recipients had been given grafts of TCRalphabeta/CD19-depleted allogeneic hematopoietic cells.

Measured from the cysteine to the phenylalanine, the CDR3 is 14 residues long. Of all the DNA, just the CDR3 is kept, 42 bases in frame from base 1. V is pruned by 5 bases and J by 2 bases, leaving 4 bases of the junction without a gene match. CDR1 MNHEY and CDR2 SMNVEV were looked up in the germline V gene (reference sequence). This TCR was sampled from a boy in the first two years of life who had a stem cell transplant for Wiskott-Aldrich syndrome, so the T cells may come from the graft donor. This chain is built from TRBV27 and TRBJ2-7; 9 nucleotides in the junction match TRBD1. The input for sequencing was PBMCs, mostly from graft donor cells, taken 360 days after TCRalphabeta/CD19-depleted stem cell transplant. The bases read TGTGCCAGCAGTATACGGACAGGGGCCTACGAGCAGTACTTC. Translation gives CASSIRTGAYEQYF.